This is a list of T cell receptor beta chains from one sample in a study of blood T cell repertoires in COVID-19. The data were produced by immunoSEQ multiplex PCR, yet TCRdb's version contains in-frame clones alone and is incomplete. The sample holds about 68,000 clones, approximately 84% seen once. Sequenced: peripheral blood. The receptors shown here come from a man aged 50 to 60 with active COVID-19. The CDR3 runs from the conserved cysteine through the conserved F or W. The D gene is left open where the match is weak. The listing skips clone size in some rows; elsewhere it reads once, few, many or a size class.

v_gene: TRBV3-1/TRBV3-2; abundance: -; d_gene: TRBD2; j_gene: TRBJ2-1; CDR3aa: CATAGTSGAPSSYNEQFF; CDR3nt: TGTGCCACCGCCGGGACTAGCGGGGCCCCCAGCTCCTACAATGAGCAGTTCTTC
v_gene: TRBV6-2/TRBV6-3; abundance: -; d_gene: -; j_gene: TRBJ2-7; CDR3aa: CASSYELVYEQYF; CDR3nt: TGTGCCAGCAGTTACGAGTTAGTTTACGAGCAGTACTTC
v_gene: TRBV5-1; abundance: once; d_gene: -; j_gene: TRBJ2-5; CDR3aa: CASRIAEETQYF; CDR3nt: TGCGCCAGCAGGATAGCGGAAGAGACCCAGTACTTC
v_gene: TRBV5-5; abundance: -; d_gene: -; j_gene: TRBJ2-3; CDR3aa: CASSTRHLISTDTQYF; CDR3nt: TGTGCCAGCAGCACTCGACACCTCATTAGCACAGATACGCAGTATTTT
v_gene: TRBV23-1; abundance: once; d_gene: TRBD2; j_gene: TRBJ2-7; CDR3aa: CASSQSWTRGEYF; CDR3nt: TGCGCCAGCAGTCAATCGTGGACTAGAGGCGAGTACTTC
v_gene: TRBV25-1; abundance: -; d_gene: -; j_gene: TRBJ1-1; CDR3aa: CASKRGGTEAFF; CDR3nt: TGTGCCAGCAAAAGGGGTGGAACTGAAGCTTTCTTT
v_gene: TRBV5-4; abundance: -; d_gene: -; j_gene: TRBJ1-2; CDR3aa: CASSSGGGSDLYGYTF; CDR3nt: TGTGCCAGCAGCTCTGGCGGGGGCTCCGATCTTTATGGCTACACCTTC
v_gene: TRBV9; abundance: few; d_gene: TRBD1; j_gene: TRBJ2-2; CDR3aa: CASSDRDRGITGELFF; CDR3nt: TGTGCCAGCAGCGACCGGGACAGGGGCATCACCGGGGAGCTGTTTTTT
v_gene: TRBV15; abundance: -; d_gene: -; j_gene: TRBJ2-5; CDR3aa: CATSRTDKYQETQYF; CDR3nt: TGTGCCACCAGCAGGACAGATAAGTACCAAGAGACCCAGTACTTC
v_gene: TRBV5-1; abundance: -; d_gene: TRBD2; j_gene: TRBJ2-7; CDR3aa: CASSLLPQGRSIAGGPHEQYF; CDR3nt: TGCGCCAGCAGCTTACTCCCCCAAGGGCGGTCCATAGCGGGAGGGCCTCACGAGCAGTACTTC
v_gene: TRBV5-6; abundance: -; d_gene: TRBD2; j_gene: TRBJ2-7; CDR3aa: CASSLRSAGVNEQYF; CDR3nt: TGTGCCAGCAGCTTGAGGTCGGCGGGAGTGAACGAGCAGTACTTC
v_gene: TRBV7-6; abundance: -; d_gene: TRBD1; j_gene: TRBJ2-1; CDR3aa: CASSPGQLSYNEQFF; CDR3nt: TGTGCCAGCAGCCCGGGACAGCTCTCCTACAATGAGCAGTTCTTC
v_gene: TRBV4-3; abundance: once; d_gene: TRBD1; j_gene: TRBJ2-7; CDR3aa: CASSTQTGEAYEQYF; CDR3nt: TGCGCCAGCAGCACCCAGACAGGGGAAGCCTACGAGCAGTACTTC
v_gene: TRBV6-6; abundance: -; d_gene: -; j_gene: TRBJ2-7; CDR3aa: CASSAGVYEQYF; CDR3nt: TGTGCCAGCAGTGCAGGGGTTTACGAGCAGTACTTC
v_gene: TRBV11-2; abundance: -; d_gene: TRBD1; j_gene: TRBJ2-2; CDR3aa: CASSLTTGATGELFF; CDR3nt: TGTGCCAGCAGCCTAACTACAGGGGCCACCGGGGAGCTGTTTTTT
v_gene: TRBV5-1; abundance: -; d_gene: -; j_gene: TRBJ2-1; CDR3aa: CASSSRGAPGSDEQFF; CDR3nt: TGCGCCAGCAGCTCCAGGGGCGCTCCGGGTAGCGATGAGCAGTTCTTC
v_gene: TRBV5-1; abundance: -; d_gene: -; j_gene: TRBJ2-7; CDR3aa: CASSLEPGQGYEQYF; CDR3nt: TGCGCCAGCAGCTTGGAGCCCGGCCAGGGCTACGAGCAGTACTTC
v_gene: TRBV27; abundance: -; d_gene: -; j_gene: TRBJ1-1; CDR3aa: CASSLSPSSRTEAFF; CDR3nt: TGTGCCAGCAGTTTATCACCCTCCTCCAGGACTGAAGCTTTCTTT